This T cell receptor beta chain was identified in a study of blood T cell repertoires in COVID-19. Background on the study: Donors in the United States, Italy and Spain gave samples during acute or convalescent COVID-19. PBMCs, B-cell-depleted T cells, or T cells were the source of the cDNA or gDNA that made up the material.

J lost 0 bases, V lost 5 bases, and 7 bases had no gene match. Germline V gene data show CDR1 as SGHTA and CDR2 as FQGNSA. The CDR3 spans 16 residues. Per the study methods: From reference gene primer amplification, estimates of nucleated cell counts were derived. Assay used: immunoSEQ multiplex PCR; TCRdb lists only in-frame clones, some missing. V, J and clone size are taken as reported in that table, and D and trimming were inferred from the DNA itself. The profile covers over 10,000 clones, with 85% to 90% appearing a single time and roughly 20% taken by the ten largest. The J gene is TRBJ1-3, the V gene TRBV7-2, with 7 positions matching TRBD1. This sequence originates from a human donor with active COVID-19. The donor label of this sample is uncertain. Sequenced input: peripheral blood. The CDR3 sequence: CASSPGTDLSGNTIYF. CDR3 DNA sequence: TGTGCCAGCAGCCCTGGGACAGATCTCTCTGGAAACACCATATATTTT.